This TCR beta chain is drawn from a study of metastatic and nonmetastatic thyroid tumors (TCRdb year 2020). Regarding the study in general: Repertoires from peripheral blood and from tumor or nodule tissue samples of malignant and benign thyroid patients were compared.

The library was made by PCR. The data were produced on an Illumina HiSeq 4000. High-throughput sequencing was used to profile the CDR3 region of the TCR beta-chain in every patient. Concerning the study's data processing: A classifier to discriminate distant-metastatic papillary thyroid cancer patients was built from CDR3 differences across clinicopathological groups. The Shannon index was used to assess repertoire diversity, and the Morisita-Horn index was used to assess tumor-blood repertoire similarity. Starting from the raw public reads, TCRdb applied fastp trimming at Q25, assembled clones with MiXCR and retained in-frame beta chains. The V and J calls reflect TCRdb's pipeline rather than the authors' work. For this sample there are around 21,000 clones; 20% to 25% appear just once. The ten biggest clones cover 71% of the sample. Points the paper makes about the study in general: TCR beta diversity was reported as significantly higher in malignant tumors than in benign nodules, in both blood and tumor samples.

This clone occurred a few times. Its antigen is not yet known. A read error may account for a junction end that differs from germline. Including cysteine and phenylalanine, the CDR3 has 12 amino acids. Only the CDR3 part of the read is kept: 36 bases, read in frame from the first base. Taken from the germline V gene, the CDR1 and CDR2 loops are MDHEN and SYDVKM. Before undergoing thyroid surgery, none of the patients had been given any kind of treatment. The study retrospectively analysed patient clinical samples collected from about 2012 to 2019 using T-cell receptor beta sequencing. The V and J genes are TRBV28 and TRBJ2-2; the D gene is not confidently resolved. The source of this sequence is a male donor with papillary thyroid cancer or a benign thyroid nodule (not recorded which). Some clones in this sample may be carry-over from other donors' samples. The sequenced sample consisted of blood. The bases read TGTGCCACCAGTGGGAACACCGGGGAGCTGTTTTTT. Its coded protein is CATSGNTGELFF.